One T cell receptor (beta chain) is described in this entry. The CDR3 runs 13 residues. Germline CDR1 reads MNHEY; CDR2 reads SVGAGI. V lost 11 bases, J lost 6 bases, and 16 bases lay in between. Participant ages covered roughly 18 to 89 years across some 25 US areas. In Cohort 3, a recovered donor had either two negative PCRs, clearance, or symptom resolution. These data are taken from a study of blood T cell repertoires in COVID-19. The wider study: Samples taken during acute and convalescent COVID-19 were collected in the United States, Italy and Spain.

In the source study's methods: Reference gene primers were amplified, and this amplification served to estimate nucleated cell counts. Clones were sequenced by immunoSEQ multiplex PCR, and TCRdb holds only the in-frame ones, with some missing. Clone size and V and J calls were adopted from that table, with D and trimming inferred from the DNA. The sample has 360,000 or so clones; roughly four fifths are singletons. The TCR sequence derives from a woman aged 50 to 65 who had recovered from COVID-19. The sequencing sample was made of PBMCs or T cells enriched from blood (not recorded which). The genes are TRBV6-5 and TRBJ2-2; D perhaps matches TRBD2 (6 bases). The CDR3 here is CAAREVVAGELFF. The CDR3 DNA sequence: TGTGCCGCCAGGGAGGTAGTGGCCGGGGAGCTGTTTTTT.